The rows below give T cell receptor beta chains drawn from one sample of a study of beta chain features in type 1 diabetes. TCRdb's table, derived via immunoSEQ multiplex PCR, lists solely in-frame clones and lacks some. This table holds 350,000 to 450,000 clones, around 16% found once. The sequenced sample was naive CD4+ T cells from blood. These receptors all stem from a young woman in good health. The CDR3 runs from the conserved cysteine through the conserved F or W. The D gene is left open where the match is weak. Clone size is not always given. Where it is, it says once, few, many or a class for expanded clones.

>.|TRBJ2-1|13|TRBV5-6|.
CASSRRQYNEQFF
TGTGCCAGCAGCCGAAGACAGTACAATGAGCAGTTCTTC
>.|TRBJ2-5|14|TRBV5-1|TRBD1
CASSIGTARETQYF
TGCGCCAGCAGCATTGGGACAGCACGGGAGACCCAGTACTTC
>few|TRBJ2-1|16|TRBV28|TRBD2
CASSSPASGSINEQFF
TGTGCCAGCAGTTCCCCGGCTAGCGGGAGTATTAATGAGCAGTTCTTC
>few|TRBJ2-1|13|TRBV7-9|.
CASSFRGDNEQFF
TGTGCCAGCAGCTTCCGGGGTGACAATGAGCAGTTCTTC
>.|TRBJ2-1|14|TRBV29-1|TRBD2
CSARQREGPNEQFF
TGCAGCGCTAGGCAGCGGGAGGGCCCCAATGAGCAGTTCTTC
>.|TRBJ2-2|17|TRBV29-1|.
CSVEDRRGGFYTGELFF
TGCAGCGTTGAAGATCGTAGGGGGGGTTTTTACACCGGGGAGCTGTTTTTT
>.|TRBJ1-4|15|TRBV29-1|.
CSVDGSDSSNEKLFF
TGCAGCGTCGACGGGTCGGATTCTTCTAATGAAAAACTGTTTTTT
>.|TRBJ1-2|13|TRBV5-1|.
CASSWEGDYGYTF
TGCGCCAGCAGCTGGGAGGGGGACTATGGCTACACCTTC
>.|TRBJ1-2|15|TRBV28|.
CASSPRFEANYGYTF
TGTGCCAGCAGCCCTCGGTTCGAGGCTAACTATGGCTACACCTTC
>few|TRBJ2-2|12|TRBV7-9|.
CASSAGTGELFF
TGTGCCAGCAGCGCGGGCACCGGGGAGCTGTTTTTT
>.|TRBJ1-1|12|TRBV5-1|.
CASSLVGREAFF
TGCGCCAGCAGCTTGGTTGGCCGTGAAGCTTTCTTT
>few|TRBJ2-1|12|TRBV19|TRBD1
CASKQGANEQFF
TGTGCCAGTAAACAGGGGGCCAATGAGCAGTTCTTC
>few|TRBJ2-7|14|TRBV19|TRBD1
CASSHGTGRYEQYF
TGTGCCAGTAGTCACGGGACAGGGAGGTACGAGCAGTACTTC
>few|TRBJ1-5|15|TRBV13|.
CASSLSGLGSQPQHF
TGTGCCAGCAGCTTATCGGGACTCGGTAGTCAGCCCCAGCATTTT
>.|TRBJ1-5|13|TRBV6-5|.
CASSVTGFQPQHF
TGTGCCAGCAGTGTCACAGGGTTTCAGCCCCAGCATTTT
>few|TRBJ2-7|16|TRBV28|.
CASSLFRQAYSYEQYF
TGTGCCAGCAGTTTATTTCGGCAGGCTTACTCCTACGAGCAGTACTTC
>.|TRBJ2-1|16|TRBV28|TRBD1
CASSLLGDRDFNEQFF
TGTGCCAGCAGTTTACTCGGGGACAGGGATTTCAATGAGCAGTTCTTC
>few|TRBJ1-2|13|TRBV7-9|.
CASSPGAGYGYTF
TGTGCCAGCAGCCCAGGGGCTGGCTATGGCTACACCTTC
>.|TRBJ2-3|15|TRBV18|.
CASSPPGASTDTQYF
TGTGCCAGCTCACCCCCAGGGGCCAGCACAGATACGCAGTATTTT
>.|TRBJ1-5|14|TRBV28|.
CAGARQSSNQPQHF
TGTGCCGGCGCTCGACAGTCTAGCAATCAGCCCCAGCATTTT
>.|TRBJ1-2|13|TRBV7-9|.
CASSEGQIYGYTF
TGTGCCAGCAGCGAAGGACAGATTTATGGCTACACCTTC
>.|TRBJ2-7|16|TRBV10-3|TRBD2
CAISGGVAGGSHEQYF
TGTGCCATCAGTGGAGGAGTGGCGGGAGGGAGCCACGAGCAGTACTTC
>.|TRBJ1-2|13|TRBV30|.
CAWASHRGYGYTF
TGTGCCTGGGCCTCACACCGGGGCTATGGCTACACCTTC
>few|TRBJ2-7|15|TRBV11-2|.
CASSLEAGVYYEQYF
TGTGCCAGCAGCTTAGAGGCAGGGGTTTACTACGAGCAGTACTTC
>few|TRBJ1-1|14|TRBV7-9|.
CASSLFNTNTEAFF
TGTGCCAGCAGCTTATTTAACACCAACACTGAAGCTTTCTTT
>few|TRBJ1-2|14|TRBV5-4|TRBD1
CASSWRTGSYGYTF
TGTGCCAGCAGCTGGAGGACAGGGAGCTATGGCTACACCTTC
>few|TRBJ2-3|13|TRBV7-2|.
CASSLREVDTQYF
TGTGCCAGCAGCTTAAGGGAGGTAGATACGCAGTATTTT
>.|TRBJ1-2|13|TRBV29-1|TRBD1
CSALQGANYGYTF
TGCAGCGCGCTCCAGGGGGCAAACTATGGCTACACCTTC
>.|TRBJ1-1|12|TRBV29-1|.
CSVMFEAREAFF
TGCAGCGTCATGTTCGAAGCCCGCGAAGCTTTCTTT
>.|TRBJ2-1|15|TRBV5-1|TRBD2
CASSPLAGGNNEQFF
TGCGCCAGCAGCCCGCTAGCGGGAGGAAACAATGAGCAGTTCTTC
>.|TRBJ2-1|14|TRBV2|TRBD2
CASSASGPYNEQFF
TGTGCCAGCAGTGCTAGCGGGCCTTACAATGAGCAGTTCTTC
>.|TRBJ2-1|14|TRBV19|.
CASSIPGHSYEQFF
TGTGCCAGTAGTATTCCGGGACATAGCTATGAGCAGTTCTTC
>.|TRBJ2-2|12|TRBV30|.
CAWRRLTGELFF
TGTGCCTGGAGACGGTTAACCGGGGAGCTGTTTTTT
>.|TRBJ2-7|13|TRBV7-2|.
CASIGTSSYEQYF
TGTGCCAGCATCGGGACATCCTCCTACGAGCAGTACTTC
>.|TRBJ2-7|14|TRBV6-6|.
CASSYSYGDYEQYF
TGTGCCAGCAGTTACTCTTACGGGGACTACGAGCAGTACTTC
>few|TRBJ2-1|17|TRBV7-2|TRBD2
CASSPRGLAGGFGEQFF
TGTGCCAGCAGCCCCCGAGGACTAGCGGGAGGCTTTGGTGAGCAGTTCTTC
>few|TRBJ1-2|14|TRBV5-4|TRBD1
CASSYGTEEYGYTF
TGTGCCAGCAGCTACGGGACAGAAGAGTATGGCTACACCTTC
>.|TRBJ1-2|13|TRBV19|TRBD1
CASTGQAIYGYTF
TGTGCCAGCACCGGACAGGCTATCTATGGCTACACCTTC
>few|TRBJ1-4|15|TRBV30|TRBD1
CAWKKGTAKNEKLFF
TGTGCCTGGAAAAAAGGGACAGCAAAGAATGAAAAACTGTTTTTT
>.|TRBJ1-2|14|TRBV5-4|TRBD1
CASTFGQGDYGYTF
TGTGCCAGCACCTTCGGACAGGGTGACTATGGCTACACCTTC
>.|TRBJ2-2|15|TRBV28|TRBD2
CASRRSSGTGGELFF
TGTGCCAGCAGGAGGTCTAGCGGGACCGGCGGGGAGCTGTTTTTT
>.|TRBJ2-7|15|TRBV28|TRBD2
CASKGSGIRRDEQYF
TGTGCCAGCAAGGGTAGCGGGATTCGACGGGACGAGCAGTACTTC
>few|TRBJ1-5|14|TRBV30|TRBD1
CAWSARTGNQPQHF
TGTGCCTGGAGCGCGAGGACAGGGAATCAGCCCCAGCATTTT
>few|TRBJ1-2|15|TRBV27|TRBD1
CASRSPGQVGYGYTF
TGTGCCAGCAGATCCCCGGGACAGGTGGGCTATGGCTACACCTTC
>.|TRBJ2-7|12|TRBV28|TRBD1
CASSLDRGREDF
TGTGCCAGCAGTTTGGACAGGGGGCGAGAGGACTTC
>.|TRBJ1-2|13|TRBV6-6|.
CASSIGNNYGYTF
TGTGCCAGCAGTATCGGGAATAACTATGGCTACACCTTC
>few|TRBJ1-4|14|TRBV11-2|.
CASSPVWGDEKLFF
TGTGCCAGCAGCCCAGTTTGGGGGGATGAAAAACTGTTTTTT
>.|TRBJ2-1|12|TRBV28|TRBD1
CASSDRVREQFF
TGTGCCAGCAGCGACAGGGTACGCGAGCAGTTCTTC
>few|TRBJ2-7|16|TRBV6-5|TRBD1
CASSSQGTGYEYEQYF
TGTGCCAGCAGTTCACAGGGGACAGGTTACGAGTACGAGCAGTACTTC
>.|TRBJ2-3|15|TRBV5-1|.
CASSPDYGITDTQYF
TGCGCCAGCAGTCCGGACTACGGGATCACAGATACGCAGTATTTT
>.|TRBJ1-1|13|TRBV30|.
CAWSLNRATEAFF
TGTGCCTGGTCCCTTAACAGGGCCACTGAAGCTTTCTTT
>few|TRBJ1-1|15|TRBV29-1|.
CSGGVGEYSNTEAFF
TGCAGCGGGGGGGTGGGGGAGTACTCGAACACTGAAGCTTTCTTT
>few|TRBJ2-1|16|TRBV5-1|TRBD2
CASSPRAASGSHEQFF
TGCGCCAGCAGCCCTCGAGCGGCTAGCGGGAGCCATGAGCAGTTCTTC